This T cell receptor (beta chain) was captured by sequencing in a study of blood T cell repertoires in COVID-19. V lost 8 bases and J 2 bases, leaving 11 bases between the germline ends. There are 13 residues in the CDR3. Germline values: CDR1 MNHEY, CDR2 SVGAGI. Profiled with immunoSEQ multiplex PCR; TCRdb holds only in-frame clones, not every one. The sample has about 64,000 clones, approximately 78% seen once. This sequence originates from a human donor in a cohort sampled during active COVID-19. The sequencing sample was made of peripheral blood. J is TRBJ2-3 and V is TRBV6-5, with a weak D call TRBD1 (6 bases). The CDR3 DNA follows: TGTGCCAGCCTGGACAGCTTCACAGATACGCAGTATTTT. It encodes CASLDSFTDTQYF.